This T cell receptor beta chain was sequenced for a study of cytomegalovirus exposure and HLA in healthy donors. Overall study context: One earlier analysis, a look at around 170 million T cells, found some 100 million unique TCR beta sequences.

With 60 Vbeta and 13 Jbeta primers, the PCR was carried out. Here immunoSEQ multiplex PCR was the method, and the copy in TCRdb shows in-frame clones only, minus some. The sample lists around 200,000 clones, 70% to 80% occurring once. This clone was found a few times. J was trimmed by 10 bases and V by 5 bases; bases with no gene match: 7. Germline V gene data show CDR1 as MNHEY and CDR2 as SMNVEV (reference sequence). This CDR3 is built from 14 residues. Sequencing was carried out using PBMCs. This chain uses TRBV27 with TRBJ1-6, with 8 bases aligning to TRBD1. The TCR comes from a girl aged 2-10 years in good health and CMV-seronegative. The CDR3 loop is CASSIGQGDSPLHF. CDR3 DNA sequence: TGTGCCAGCAGTATTGGACAGGGTGACTCACCCCTCCACTTT.